The rows below give T cell receptor beta chains drawn from one sample of a study of monozygotic twins with inflammatory bowel disease. TCRdb processed the 5' RACE reads again and assigns one entry to each CDR3 protein, with no DNA. The specimen's table records 150,000 to 200,000 distinct CDR3 sequences. The specimen sequenced was blood. These receptors came from a human donor with ulcerative colitis or Crohn's disease, or a healthy co-twin of an affected twin (not recorded which). The CDR3 runs from the conserved cysteine through the conserved F or W.

len,v_gene,j_gene,CDR3aa
13,TRBV12-3/TRBV12-4,TRBJ1-1,CASSLGTTTEAFF
13,TRBV11-2,TRBJ2-4,CASSLEGTSAKYF
16,TRBV7-9,TRBJ1-5,CASSLGDRNGNQPQHF
13,TRBV29-1,TRBJ2-2,CSVERIGSLELFF
14,TRBV6-5,TRBJ2-1,CASTPGGEGNEQFF
11,TRBV7-2,TRBJ1-1,CASSFNRLAFF
16,TRBV9,TRBJ2-7,CASSVAAGTSGYEQYF
15,TRBV20-1,TRBJ2-5,CSATPRIAGKETQYF
15,TRBV5-5,TRBJ2-7,CASSRPGTGDPGQYF
14,TRBV27,TRBJ1-5,CASKPGRSNQPQHF
16,TRBV15,TRBJ2-2,CATSRPGQGGTGELFF
16,TRBV28,TRBJ1-2,CASSEDREGPYYGYTF
15,TRBV29-1,TRBJ1-1,CSVEKLRTANTEAFF
15,TRBV28,TRBJ1-1,CASSLSGVLNTEAFF
16,TRBV19,TRBJ2-1,CASSIAGTSGVNEQFF
13,TRBV29-1,TRBJ2-2,CSSTSENTGELFF
15,TRBV6-5,TRBJ1-5,CASSYSSGGNQPQHF
12,TRBV29-1,TRBJ1-1,CSGRRGFTEAFF
15,TRBV6-2/TRBV6-3,TRBJ2-7,CASSYSQGPRYEQYF
13,TRBV20-1,TRBJ2-5,CSAPTSGPGTQYF
14,TRBV5-1,TRBJ2-1,CASSIGTAGNEQFF
16,TRBV10-3,TRBJ1-6,CAISTGTESINSPLHF
14,TRBV9,TRBJ2-3,CASSVALYTDTQYF
13,TRBV27,TRBJ2-7,CASSLWRGPEQYF
14,TRBV20-1,TRBJ1-4,CSARIRESHEKLFF
13,TRBV5-5,TRBJ2-5,CASSEVGEETQYF
12,TRBV9,TRBJ2-7,CASSQTSSEQYF
13,TRBV13,TRBJ2-7,CASSLLKGYEQYF
13,TRBV19,TRBJ1-6,CASSIRDGSPLHF
14,TRBV5-1,TRBJ2-2,CASSSAGGAGELFF
13,TRBV19,TRBJ2-1,CASSIGLLNEQFF
15,TRBV27,TRBJ2-5,CASSFSPIPQETQYF
15,TRBV29-1,TRBJ2-2,CSVTNRGPNTGELFF
17,TRBV4-1,TRBJ2-7,CASSQDTPNRGSHEQYF
15,TRBV5-1,TRBJ2-7,CASSFSGLTSYEQYF
16,TRBV10-3,TRBJ2-1,CAISPALAGGRNEQFF
14,TRBV6-6,TRBJ1-3,CASKQPGSGNTIYF
14,TRBV5-1,TRBJ2-1,CASRPSGVNNEQFF
14,TRBV3-1,TRBJ1-2,CASSLGTATYGYTF
12,TRBV7-2,TRBJ2-3,CASSLTRYTQYF
15,TRBV5-1,TRBJ2-7,CASSLVSSGTYEQYF
15,TRBV5-1,TRBJ2-7,CASSRRGTQSYQQYF
15,TRBV4-3,TRBJ2-7,CASSQKSISSYEQYF
15,TRBV13,TRBJ1-6,CASSRGEGLDSPLHF
17,TRBV4-3,TRBJ2-4,CASSQVFGRVEANIQYF
14,TRBV12-3/TRBV12-4,TRBJ1-5,CASSLATGKQPQHF
17,TRBV28,TRBJ2-1,CASSSFRRAANYNEQFF
12,TRBV20-1,TRBJ1-5,CSARPGDQPQHF
16,TRBV3-1,TRBJ1-1,CASSPWDRGQDTEAFF
13,TRBV30,TRBJ1-2,CAWSPLTGPGYTF
14,TRBV4-1,TRBJ2-4,CASSQETGLGIQYF
13,TRBV5-1,TRBJ2-3,CASSLEREDTQYF
15,TRBV5-1,TRBJ2-5,CASSLVGGTQETQYF
15,TRBV7-8,TRBJ2-3,CASSPSGSGTDTQYF
16,TRBV5-5,TRBJ1-5,CASSPSPGTINQPQHF